This TCR beta chain was obtained from a study of T-cell memory formation after mild COVID-19. The germline CDR1 and CDR2 sequences are SGHAT and FQNNGV. Trimming at V came to 3 bases and at J to 9 bases, leaving 1 base not matched to a gene. CDR3 size: 13 residues. This clonotype has more than one count but fewer than ten. Each CDR3 protein gets one entry after TCRdb re-called the 5' RACE reads with MiXCR. In the table there are roughly 150,000 distinct CDR3 sequences, more than 13% of which are singletons. The V call is TRBV11-2, the J call TRBJ1-6, with TRBD1 matching over 8 bases. The receptor was isolated from an adult woman who had mild COVID-19 (a few samples of this study predate the infection). Cell type and time point are not known. Sequencing was carried out using PBMCs or a T cell subset sorted from them (not recorded which). The CDR3 DNA sequence: TGTGCCAGCAGCTTTACAGGGGGTTCACCCCTCCACTTT. This translates into CASSFTGGSPLHF.